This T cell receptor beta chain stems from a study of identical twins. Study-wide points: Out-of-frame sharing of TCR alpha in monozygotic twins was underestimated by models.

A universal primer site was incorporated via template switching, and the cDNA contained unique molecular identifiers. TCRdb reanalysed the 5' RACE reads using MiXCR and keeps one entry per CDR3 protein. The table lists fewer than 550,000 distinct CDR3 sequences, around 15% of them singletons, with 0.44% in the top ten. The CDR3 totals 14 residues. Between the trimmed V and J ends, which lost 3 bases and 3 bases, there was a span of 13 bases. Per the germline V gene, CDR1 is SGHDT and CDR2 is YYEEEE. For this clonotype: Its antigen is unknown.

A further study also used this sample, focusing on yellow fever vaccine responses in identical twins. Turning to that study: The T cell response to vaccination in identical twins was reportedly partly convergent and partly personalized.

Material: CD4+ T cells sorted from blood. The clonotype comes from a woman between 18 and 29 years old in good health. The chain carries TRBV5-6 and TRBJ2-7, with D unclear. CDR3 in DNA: TGTGCCAGCAGCTCCCGGGCCGTCCGCTACGAGCAGTACTTC. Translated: CASSSRAVRYEQYF.